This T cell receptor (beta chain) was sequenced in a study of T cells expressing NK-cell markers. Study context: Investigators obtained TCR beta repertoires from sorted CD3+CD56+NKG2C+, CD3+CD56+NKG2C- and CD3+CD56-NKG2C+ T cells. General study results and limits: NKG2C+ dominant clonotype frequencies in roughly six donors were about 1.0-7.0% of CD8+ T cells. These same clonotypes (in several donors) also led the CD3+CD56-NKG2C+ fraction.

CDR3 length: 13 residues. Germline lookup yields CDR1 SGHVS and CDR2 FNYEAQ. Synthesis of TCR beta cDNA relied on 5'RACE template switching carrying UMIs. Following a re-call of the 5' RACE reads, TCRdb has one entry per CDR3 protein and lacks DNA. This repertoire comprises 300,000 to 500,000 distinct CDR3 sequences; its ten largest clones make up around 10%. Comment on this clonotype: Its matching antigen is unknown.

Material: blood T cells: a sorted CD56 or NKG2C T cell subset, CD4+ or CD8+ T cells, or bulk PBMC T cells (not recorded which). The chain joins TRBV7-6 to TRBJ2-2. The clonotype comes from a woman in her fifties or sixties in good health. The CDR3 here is CASSPTYAGELFF.